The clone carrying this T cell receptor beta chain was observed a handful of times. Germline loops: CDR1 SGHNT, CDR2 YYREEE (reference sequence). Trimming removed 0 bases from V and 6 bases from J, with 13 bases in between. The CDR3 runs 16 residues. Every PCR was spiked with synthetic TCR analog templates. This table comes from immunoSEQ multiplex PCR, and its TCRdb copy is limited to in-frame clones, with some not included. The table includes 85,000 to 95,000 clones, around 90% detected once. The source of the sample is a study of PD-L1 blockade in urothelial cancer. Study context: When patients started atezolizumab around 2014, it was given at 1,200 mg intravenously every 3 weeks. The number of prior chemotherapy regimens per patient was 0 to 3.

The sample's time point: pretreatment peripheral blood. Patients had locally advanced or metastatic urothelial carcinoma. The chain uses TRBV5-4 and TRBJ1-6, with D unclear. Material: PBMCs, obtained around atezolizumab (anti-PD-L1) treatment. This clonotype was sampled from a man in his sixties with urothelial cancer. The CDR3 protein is CASSLDYPKINSPLHF. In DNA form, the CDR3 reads TGTGCCAGCAGCTTGGACTATCCGAAGATTAATTCACCCCTCCACTTT.